These 7 T cell receptor beta chains originate from one sample sequenced in a study of metastatic and nonmetastatic thyroid tumors. Each patient came to thyroid surgery without any prior treatment (of any kind). TCRdb reassembled clones from the PCR reads with MiXCR. The top ten hold around an eighth of the sample, which has 16,000 or so clones, about 24% seen once. The source material was tumor tissue. These receptor sequences come from a male donor with papillary thyroid cancer or a benign thyroid nodule (not recorded which). Some clones in this sample may be carry-over from other donors' samples.

Of note for this clone: A much larger clonotype is one base distant, so this may be a read error. This chain links TRBV5-5 with TRBJ2-2; 13 nucleotides line up with TRBD2. The CDR3 is 16 amino acids. V trimming: 4 bases; J trimming: 9 bases; junction bases outside the gene matches: 9. The germline V gene encodes CDR1 SGHKS and CDR2 YYEKEE (reference sequence). The CDR3: CASSLTSGRAPRELFF. CDR3 sequence (DNA): TGTGCCAGCAGCCTCACTAGCGGGAGGGCCCCCAGGGAGCTGTTTTTT.

This clone occurred many times. The genes are TRBV6-1 and TRBJ2-1, with 15 nucleotides matching TRBD2. Germline V gives CDR1 MNHNS, CDR2 SASEGT. The CDR3 is 20 residues long. Germline trimming cut 2 bases from V and 0 bases from J; bases unmatched to any gene: 8. CDR3 nucleotides: TGTGCCAGCAGTGAAAGAGCCCGGACTAGCGGGGGGGGCTCCTACAATGAGCAGTTCTTC. This translates into CASSERARTSGGGSYNEQFF.

The chain links TRBV11-2 to TRBJ1-3; D is undetermined. Looked up from germline, CDR1 is SGHAT and CDR2 is FQNNGV. This CDR3 is 16 amino acids long. Trimming shortened V by 2 bases and J by 0 bases, and 11 bases separated the two germline ends. CDR3 residues: CASSLSHPNSGNTIYF. The CDR3 DNA sequence: TGTGCCAGCAGCTTAAGTCACCCAAACTCTGGAAACACCATATATTTT.

This clone turned up a few times. V usage is TRBV6-5 and J usage is TRBJ2-7; D remains ambiguous. Looked up from germline, CDR1 is MNHEY and CDR2 is SVGAGI. The CDR3 has 14 residues. The V end was cut by 0 bases, the J end by 0 bases, with 6 bases between. The DNA for the CDR3 is TGTGCCAGCAGTTACTCCCCAAGCTCCTACGAGCAGTACGTC. Translation: CASSYSPSSYEQYV.

The chain carries TRBV9 and TRBJ2-7; TRBD2 might be the D (6 bases). With 1 base removed from V and 6 bases from J, the gap between germline ends came to 11 bases. Germline CDR1 reads SGDLS; CDR2 reads YYNGEE. This CDR3 is 13 amino acids long. In DNA, the CDR3 is TGTGCCAGCAGCGTAACGGGAGCGTGCGAGCAGTACTTC. It specifies CASSVTGACEQYF.

In its sample, this clone was seen many times. J is TRBJ1-6 and V is TRBV14, with D uncertain. Germline CDR1 and CDR2: SGHDN and FVKESK. V was shortened by 1 base and J by 8 bases, with 6 bases between the two germline ends. This CDR3 contains 13 residues. In DNA form, the CDR3 reads TGTGCCAGCAGCCAAGTGCGCGATTCACCCCTCCACTTT. It specifies CASSQVRDSPLHF.

In this sample, this clone turned up many times. The chain joins TRBV7-2 to TRBJ1-6; D ambiguous. The V and J ends lost 6 bases and 9 bases respectively, with 12 bases between them. CDR1 SGHTA and CDR2 FQGNSA come from the germline V gene. The length of the CDR3 is 13 residues. The DNA for the CDR3 is TGTGCCAGCAGATGGGTCGTGACTTCACCCCTCCACTTT. Translated: CASRWVVTSPLHF.